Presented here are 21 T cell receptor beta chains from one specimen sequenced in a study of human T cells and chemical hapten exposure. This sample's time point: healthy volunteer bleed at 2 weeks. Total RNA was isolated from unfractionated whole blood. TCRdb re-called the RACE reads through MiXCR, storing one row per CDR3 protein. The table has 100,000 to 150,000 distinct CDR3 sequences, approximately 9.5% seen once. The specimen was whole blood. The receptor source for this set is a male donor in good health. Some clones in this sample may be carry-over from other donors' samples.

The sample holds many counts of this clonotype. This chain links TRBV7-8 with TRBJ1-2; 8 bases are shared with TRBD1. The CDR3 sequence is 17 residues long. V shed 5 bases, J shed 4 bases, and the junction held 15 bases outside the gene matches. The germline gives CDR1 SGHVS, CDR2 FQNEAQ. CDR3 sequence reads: CASSPGQGSLLGYGYTF. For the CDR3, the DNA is TGTGCCAGCAGCCCAGGACAGGGCTCGTTGCTCGGCTATGGCTACACCTTC.

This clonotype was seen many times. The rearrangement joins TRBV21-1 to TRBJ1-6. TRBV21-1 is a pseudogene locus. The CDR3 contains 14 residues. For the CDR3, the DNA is TGTGCCAGCAGCGACGTGAAGGGTTATTCACCCCTCCACTTT. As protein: CASSDVKGYSPLHF.

The chain's CDR3 is CASSLFDRATDEQYF. For the CDR3, the DNA is TGCGCCAGCAGCCTTTTTGACAGGGCTACCGACGAGCAGTACTTC. The chain is built from TRBV5-1 and TRBJ2-7, with 7 bases matching TRBD1. The CDR3 totals 15 residues. V dropped 4 bases and J dropped 5; count of bases not matched to a gene: 12. In germline, CDR1 is SGHRS, CDR2 YFSETQ.

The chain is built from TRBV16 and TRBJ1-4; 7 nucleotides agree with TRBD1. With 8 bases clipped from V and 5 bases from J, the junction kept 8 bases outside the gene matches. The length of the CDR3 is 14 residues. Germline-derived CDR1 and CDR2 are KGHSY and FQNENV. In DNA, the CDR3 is TGTGCCAGCTGTCCGGGACAGCTGAATGAAAAACTGTTTTTT. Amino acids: CASCPGQLNEKLFF.

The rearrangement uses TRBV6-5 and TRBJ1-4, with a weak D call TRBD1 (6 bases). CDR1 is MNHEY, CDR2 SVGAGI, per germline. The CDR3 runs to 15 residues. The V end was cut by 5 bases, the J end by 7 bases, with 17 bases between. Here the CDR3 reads CASSPLDRLGEKLFF. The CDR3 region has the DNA TGTGCCAGCAGTCCTTTGGACAGACTAGGTGAAAAACTGTTTTTT.

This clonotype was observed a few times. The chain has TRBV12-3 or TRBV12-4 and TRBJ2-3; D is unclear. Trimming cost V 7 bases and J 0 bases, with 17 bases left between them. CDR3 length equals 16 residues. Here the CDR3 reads CASTQERSSSTDTQYF. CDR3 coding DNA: TGTGCCAGCACCCAGGAGAGATCCTCTAGCACAGATACGCAGTATTTT.

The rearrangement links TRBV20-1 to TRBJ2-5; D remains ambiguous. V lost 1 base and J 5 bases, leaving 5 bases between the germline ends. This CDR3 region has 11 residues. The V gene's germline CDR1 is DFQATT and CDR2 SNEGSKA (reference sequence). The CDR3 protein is CSARAVETQYF. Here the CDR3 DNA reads TGCAGTGCTAGAGCTGTTGAGACCCAGTACTTC.

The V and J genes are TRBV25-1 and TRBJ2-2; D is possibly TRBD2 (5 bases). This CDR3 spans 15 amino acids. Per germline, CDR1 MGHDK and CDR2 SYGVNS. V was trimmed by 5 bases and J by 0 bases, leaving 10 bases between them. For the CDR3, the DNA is TGTGCCAGCAGTACACTACTAGCGAACACCGGGGAGCTGTTTTTT. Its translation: CASSTLLANTGELFF. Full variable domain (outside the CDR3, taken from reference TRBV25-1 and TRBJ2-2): EADIYQTPRYLVIGTGKKITLECSQTMGHDKMYWYQQDPGMELHLIHYSYGVNSTEKGDLSSESTVSRIRTEHFPLTLESARPSHTSQYLCASSTLLANTGELFFGEGSRLTVL.

CDR3 nucleotides: TGCAGTGCCGGTGAGGGGTTGCTAGGAGGAGATACGCAGTATTTT. Protein: CSAGEGLLGGDTQYF. The rearrangement uses TRBV20-1 and TRBJ2-3; D is tentatively TRBD1 or TRBD2 (5 bases each). The CDR3 covers 15 residues. V shed 6 bases and J shed 5 bases, with 21 bases lying between them. CDR1 and CDR2 from the germline V gene are DFQATT and SNEGSKA (reference sequence).

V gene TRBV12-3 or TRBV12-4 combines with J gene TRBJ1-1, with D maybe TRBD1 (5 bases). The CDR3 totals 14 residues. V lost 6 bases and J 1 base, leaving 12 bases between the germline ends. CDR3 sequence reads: CASSPPGPNTEAFF. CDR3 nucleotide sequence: TGTGCCAGCAGCCCACCGGGACCGAACACTGAAGCTTTCTTT.

The CDR3 nucleotides are TGTGCCAGCAGTGAAGCGCTTCAGGGGGCAAGCGGCTACACCTTC. This codes for CASSEALQGASGYTF. The chain is built from TRBV2 and TRBJ1-2, with 8 bases matching TRBD1. Germline CDR1 reads SNHLY; CDR2 reads FYNNEI. The junction had 8 bases not matched to a gene; V was cut back by 0 bases and J by 8 bases. The CDR3 is 15 amino acids.

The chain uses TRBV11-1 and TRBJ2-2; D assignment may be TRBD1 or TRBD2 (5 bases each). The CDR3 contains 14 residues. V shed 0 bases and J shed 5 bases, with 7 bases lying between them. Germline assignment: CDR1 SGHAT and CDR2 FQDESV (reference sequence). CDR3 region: CASSLAGETGELFF. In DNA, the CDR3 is TGTGCCAGCAGCTTAGCGGGGGAGACCGGGGAGCTGTTTTTT.

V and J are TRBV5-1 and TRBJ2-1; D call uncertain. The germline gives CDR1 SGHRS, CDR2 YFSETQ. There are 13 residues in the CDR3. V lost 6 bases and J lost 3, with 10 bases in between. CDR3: CASTAALYNEQFF. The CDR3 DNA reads TGCGCCAGCACGGCAGCGCTCTACAATGAGCAGTTCTTC.

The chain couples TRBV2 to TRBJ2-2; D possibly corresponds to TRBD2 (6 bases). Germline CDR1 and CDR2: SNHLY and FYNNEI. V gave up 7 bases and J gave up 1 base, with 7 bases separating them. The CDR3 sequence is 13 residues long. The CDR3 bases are TGTGCCAGCATGGAGGGGAACACCGGGGAGCTGTTTTTT. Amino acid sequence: CASMEGNTGELFF. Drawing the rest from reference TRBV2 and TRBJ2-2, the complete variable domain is EPEVTQTPSHQVTQMGQEVILRCVPISNHLYFYWYRQILGQKVEFLVSFYNNEISEKSEIFDDQFSVERPDGSNFTLKIRSTKLEDSAMYFCASMEGNTGELFFGEGSRLTVL.

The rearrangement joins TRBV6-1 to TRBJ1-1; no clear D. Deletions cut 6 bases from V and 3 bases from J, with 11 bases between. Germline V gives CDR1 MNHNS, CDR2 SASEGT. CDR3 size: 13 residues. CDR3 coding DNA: TGTGCCAGCAGCCCAGGATCTCACACTGAAGCTTTCTTT. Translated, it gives CASSPGSHTEAFF.

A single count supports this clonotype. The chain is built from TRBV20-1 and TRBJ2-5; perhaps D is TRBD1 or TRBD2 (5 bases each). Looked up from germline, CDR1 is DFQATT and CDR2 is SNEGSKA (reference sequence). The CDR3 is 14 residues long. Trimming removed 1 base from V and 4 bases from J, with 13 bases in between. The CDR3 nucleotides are TGCAGTGCTAGAGGGGACGGCGTTACAGAGACCCAGTACTTC. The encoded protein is CSARGDGVTETQYF.

The CDR3 coding sequence is TGTGCCAGCAGCCGACCTAAGGACGGTGCGCAGTACTTC. It specifies CASSRPKDGAQYF. This chain links TRBV7-9 with TRBJ2-7; D not resolved. CDR3 length equals 13 residues. The germline gives CDR1 SEHNR, CDR2 FQNEAQ (reference sequence). V was trimmed by 5 bases and J by 9 bases, leaving 17 bases between them.

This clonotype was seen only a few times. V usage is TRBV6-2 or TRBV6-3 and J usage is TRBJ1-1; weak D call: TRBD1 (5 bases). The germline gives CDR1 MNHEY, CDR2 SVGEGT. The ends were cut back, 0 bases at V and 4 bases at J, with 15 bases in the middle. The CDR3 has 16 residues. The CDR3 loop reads CASSYSTGGGGTEAFF. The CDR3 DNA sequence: TGTGCCAGCAGTTACTCGACGGGGGGGGGTGGCACTGAAGCTTTCTTT.

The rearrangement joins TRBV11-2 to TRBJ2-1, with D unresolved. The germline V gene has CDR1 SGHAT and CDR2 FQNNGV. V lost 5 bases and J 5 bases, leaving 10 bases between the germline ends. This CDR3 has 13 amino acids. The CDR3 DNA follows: TGTGCCAGCAGCCAGTCGCCGAACAATGAGCAGTTCTTC. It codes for CASSQSPNNEQFF.

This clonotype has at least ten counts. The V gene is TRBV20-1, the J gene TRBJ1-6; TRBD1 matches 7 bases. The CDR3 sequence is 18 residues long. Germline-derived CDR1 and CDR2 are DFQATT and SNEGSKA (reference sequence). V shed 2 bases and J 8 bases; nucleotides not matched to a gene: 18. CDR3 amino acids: CSARMRGQKWGNHSPLHF. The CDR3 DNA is TGCAGTGCTAGAATGAGGGGACAGAAGTGGGGTAACCATTCACCCCTCCACTTT.

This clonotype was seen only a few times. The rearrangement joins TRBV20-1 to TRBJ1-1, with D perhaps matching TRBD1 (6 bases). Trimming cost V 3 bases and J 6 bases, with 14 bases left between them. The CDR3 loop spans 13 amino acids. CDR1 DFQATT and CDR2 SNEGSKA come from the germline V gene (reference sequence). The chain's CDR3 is CSAREQGDAEAFF. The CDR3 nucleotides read TGCAGTGCTAGGGAACAGGGAGATGCTGAAGCTTTCTTT.